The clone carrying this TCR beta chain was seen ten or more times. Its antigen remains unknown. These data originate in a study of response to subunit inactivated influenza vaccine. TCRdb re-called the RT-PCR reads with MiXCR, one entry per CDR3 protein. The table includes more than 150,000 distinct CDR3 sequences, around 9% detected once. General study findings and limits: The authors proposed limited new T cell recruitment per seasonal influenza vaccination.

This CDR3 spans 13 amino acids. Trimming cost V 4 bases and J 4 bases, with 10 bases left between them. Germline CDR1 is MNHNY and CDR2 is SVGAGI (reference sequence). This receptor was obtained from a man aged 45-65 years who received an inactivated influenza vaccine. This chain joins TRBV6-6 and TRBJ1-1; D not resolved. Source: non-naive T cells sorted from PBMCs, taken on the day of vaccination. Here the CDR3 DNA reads TGTGCCAGCAGTTTCCGATTGGGCACTGAAGCTTTCTTT. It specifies CASSFRLGTEAFF.